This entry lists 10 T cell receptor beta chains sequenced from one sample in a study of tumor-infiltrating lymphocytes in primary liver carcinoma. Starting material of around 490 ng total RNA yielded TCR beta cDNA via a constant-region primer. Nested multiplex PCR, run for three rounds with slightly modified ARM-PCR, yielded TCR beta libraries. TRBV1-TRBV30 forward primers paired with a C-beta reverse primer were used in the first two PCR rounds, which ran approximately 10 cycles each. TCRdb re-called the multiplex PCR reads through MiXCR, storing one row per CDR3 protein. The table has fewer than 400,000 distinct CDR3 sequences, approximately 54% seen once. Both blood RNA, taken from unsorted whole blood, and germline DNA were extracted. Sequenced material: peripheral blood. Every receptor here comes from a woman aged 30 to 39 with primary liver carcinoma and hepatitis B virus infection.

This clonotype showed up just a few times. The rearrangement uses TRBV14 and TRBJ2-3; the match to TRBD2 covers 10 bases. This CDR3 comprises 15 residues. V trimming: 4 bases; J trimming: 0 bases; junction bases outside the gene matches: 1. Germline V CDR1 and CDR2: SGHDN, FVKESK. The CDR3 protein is CASSRAGGSTDTQYF. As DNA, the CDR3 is TGTGCCAGCAGCCGAGCGGGAGGGAGCACAGATACGCAGTATTTT. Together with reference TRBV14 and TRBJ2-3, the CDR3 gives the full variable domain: EAGVTQFPSHSVIEKGQTVTLRCDPISGHDNLYWYRRVMGKEIKFLLHFVKESKQDESGMPNNRFLAERTGGTYSTLKVQPAELEDSGVYFCASSRAGGSTDTQYFGPGTRLTVL.

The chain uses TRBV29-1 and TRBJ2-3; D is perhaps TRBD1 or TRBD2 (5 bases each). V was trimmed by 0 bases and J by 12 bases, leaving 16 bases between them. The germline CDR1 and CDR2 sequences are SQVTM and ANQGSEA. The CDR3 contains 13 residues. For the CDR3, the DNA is TGCAGCGTTGAAGATCTTAGGGGCGGGCCTCAGTATTTT. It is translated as CSVEDLRGGPQYF.

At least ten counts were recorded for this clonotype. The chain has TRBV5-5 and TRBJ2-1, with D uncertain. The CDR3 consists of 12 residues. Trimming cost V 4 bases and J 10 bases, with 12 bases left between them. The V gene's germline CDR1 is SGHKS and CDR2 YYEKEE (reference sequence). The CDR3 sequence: CASSPTLVEQFF. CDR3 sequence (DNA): TGTGCCAGCAGCCCCACCTTAGTGGAGCAGTTCTTC.

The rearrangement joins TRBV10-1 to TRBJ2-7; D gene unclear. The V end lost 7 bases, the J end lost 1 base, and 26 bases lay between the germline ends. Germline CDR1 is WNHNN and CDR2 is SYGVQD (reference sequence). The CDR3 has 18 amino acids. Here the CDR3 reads CASIQGQPCYAPSYEQYF. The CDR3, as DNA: TGCGCCAGCATCCAAGGCCAGCCCTGCTATGCCCCATCCTACGAGCAGTACTTC.

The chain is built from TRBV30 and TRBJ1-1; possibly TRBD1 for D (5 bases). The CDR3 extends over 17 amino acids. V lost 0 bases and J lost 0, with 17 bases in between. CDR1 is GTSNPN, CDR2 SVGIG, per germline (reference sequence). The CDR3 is CAWSVRTRGAVNTEAFF. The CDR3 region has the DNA TGTGCCTGGAGTGTTCGGACACGGGGCGCGGTGAACACTGAAGCTTTCTTT.

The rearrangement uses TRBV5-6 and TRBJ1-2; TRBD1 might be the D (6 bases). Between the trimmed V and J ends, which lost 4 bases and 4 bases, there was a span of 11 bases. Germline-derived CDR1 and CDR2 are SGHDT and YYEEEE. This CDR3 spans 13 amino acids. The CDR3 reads CASSPDRRYGYTF. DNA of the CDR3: TGTGCCAGCAGCCCCGACAGGCGCTATGGCTACACCTTC. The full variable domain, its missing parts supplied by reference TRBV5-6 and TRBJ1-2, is DAGVTQSPTHLIKTRGQQVTLRCSPKSGHDTVSWYQQALGQGPQFIFQYYEEEERQRGNFPDRFSGHQFPNYSSELNVNALLLGDSALYLCASSPDRRYGYTFGSGTRLTVV.

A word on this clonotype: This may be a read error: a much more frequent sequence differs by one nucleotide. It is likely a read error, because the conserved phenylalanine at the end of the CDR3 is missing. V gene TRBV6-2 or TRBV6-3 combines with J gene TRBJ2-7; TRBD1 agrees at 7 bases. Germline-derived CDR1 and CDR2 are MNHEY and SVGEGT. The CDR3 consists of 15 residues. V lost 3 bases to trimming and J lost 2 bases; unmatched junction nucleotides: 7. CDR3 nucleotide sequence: TGTGCCAGCAGTTATACCGGGACAGCGACCTACGAGCAGTACTGC. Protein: CASSYTGTATYEQYC.

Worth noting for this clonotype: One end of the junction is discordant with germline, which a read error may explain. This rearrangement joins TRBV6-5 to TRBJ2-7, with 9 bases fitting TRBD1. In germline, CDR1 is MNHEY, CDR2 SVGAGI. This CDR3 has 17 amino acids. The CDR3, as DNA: TGTGCCAGCAATTACTCGATGGGGGACAGGGTAGGATACGAGCAGTACTTC. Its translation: CASNYSMGDRVGYEQYF.

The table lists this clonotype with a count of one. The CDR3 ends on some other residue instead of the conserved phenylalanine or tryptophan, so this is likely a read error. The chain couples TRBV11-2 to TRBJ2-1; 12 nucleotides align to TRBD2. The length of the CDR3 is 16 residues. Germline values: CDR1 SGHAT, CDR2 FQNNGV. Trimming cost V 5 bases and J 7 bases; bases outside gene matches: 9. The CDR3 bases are TGTGCCAGCAGCACCTCTCTAGCGGGAGGGTATAATGAGCAGTTCTTA. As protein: CASSTSLAGGYNEQFL.

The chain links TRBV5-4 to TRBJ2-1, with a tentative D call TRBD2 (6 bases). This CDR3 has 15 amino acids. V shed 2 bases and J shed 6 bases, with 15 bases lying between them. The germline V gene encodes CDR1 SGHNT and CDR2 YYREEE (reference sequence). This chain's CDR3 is CASSFGVNGGNEQFF. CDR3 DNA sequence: TGTGCCAGCAGCTTTGGGGTGAACGGGGGCAATGAGCAGTTCTTC.